These 4 T cell receptor beta chains were sequenced from one sample in a study of shared clonotypes between healthy human individuals. The assay was immunoSEQ multiplex PCR, and TCRdb's table has in-frame clones only and misses some. The data hold roughly 300,000 clones, with less than 85% observed a single time. Sequenced material: memory CD4+ T cells sorted from blood. As to subset: CD45RA-negative fraction. The receptors were sampled from a young man in good health.

The V call is TRBV2, the J call TRBJ2-3; 7 bases align to TRBD1. V shed 3 bases and J 5 bases; nucleotides not matched to a gene: 5. Germline CDR1 is SNHLY and CDR2 is FYNNEI. The CDR3 contains 14 residues. In nucleotides, the CDR3 is TGTGCCAGCAGTGAGGGACAGCCCGGAGATACGCAGTATTTT. It specifies CASSEGQPGDTQYF. The entire variable domain, with the rest obtained from reference TRBV2 and TRBJ2-3, is as follows: EPEVTQTPSHQVTQMGQEVILRCVPISNHLYFYWYRQILGQKVEFLVSFYNNEISEKSEIFDDQFSVERPDGSNFTLKIRSTKLEDSAMYFCASSEGQPGDTQYFGPGTRLTVL.

The CDR3 nucleotides read TGCGCCAGCAGCCCCGGAGGGGTCGGCGAGCAGTACTTC. This encodes CASSPGGVGEQYF. The chain is built from TRBV5-1 and TRBJ2-5, with D perhaps TRBD2 (6 bases). The end of the DNA fits TRBJ2-7 better, so the J call may be wrong. The germline V gene encodes CDR1 SGHRS and CDR2 YFSETQ. This CDR3 region has 13 residues.

The V and J genes are TRBV6-5 and TRBJ2-7; 10 bases align to TRBD2. The CDR3 is made up of 15 amino acids. Germline V gives CDR1 MNHEY, CDR2 SVGAGI. Trimming cost V 2 bases and J 5 bases; bases outside gene matches: 6. CDR3 nucleotide sequence: TGTGCCAGCAGTTACGTGCTAGCGGGGGCCCACGAGCAGTACTTC. This gives the protein CASSYVLAGAHEQYF.

The chain joins TRBV7-2 to TRBJ2-3; D is possibly TRBD2 (5 bases). This CDR3 spans 17 amino acids. Germline CDR1 SGHTA, CDR2 FQGNSA. V gave up 1 base and J gave up 4 bases, with 18 bases separating them. CDR3 region: CASSLVPSPTKPDTQYF. The CDR3 nucleotides are TGTGCCAGCAGCTTAGTTCCTAGCCCTACGAAACCAGATACGCAGTATTTT.